Below, 11 T cell receptor beta chains from the same sample are listed, as sequenced in a study of technical replicates of blood from a few donors. Method: immunoSEQ multiplex PCR; TCRdb's copy keeps in-frame clones and lacks some. The data contain some 74,000 clones, approximately 97% of them singletons. The sequencing sample was made of T cells isolated from PBMCs. The receptors stem from a human donor in good health.

For the CDR3, the DNA is TGCGCCAGCAGCTTAGGGACAGGGAACACTGAAGCTTTCTTT. Its protein is CASSLGTGNTEAFF. V usage is TRBV5-1 and J usage is TRBJ1-1; 8 bases map to TRBD1. Germline trimming cut 2 bases from V and 1 base from J; bases unmatched to any gene: 1. Germline CDR1 is SGHRS and CDR2 is YFSETQ. The CDR3 sequence is 14 residues long.

CDR3 amino acids: CSVLGHFGQPQHF. CDR3 in DNA: TGCAGCGTTCTAGGACATTTTGGGCAGCCCCAGCATTTT. The chain has TRBV29-1 and TRBJ1-5, with D possibly being TRBD1 (5 bases). Trimming cost V 5 bases and J 7 bases, with 15 bases left between them. Germline assignment: CDR1 SQVTM and CDR2 ANQGSEA. This CDR3 has 13 amino acids.

V and J are TRBV6-5 and TRBJ2-7, with no clear D. The CDR3 covers 14 residues. V lost 6 bases, J lost 1 base, and 13 bases lay in between. Germline V gene lookup returns CDR1 MNHEY and CDR2 SVGAGI. DNA for the CDR3: TGTGCCAGCAGACAAGACTGGTTGTCCTACGAGCAGTACTTC. It translates to CASRQDWLSYEQYF.

The V gene is TRBV14, the J gene TRBJ2-1; D is unresolved. With 2 bases removed from V and 8 bases from J, the gap between germline ends came to 13 bases. CDR3 length: 14 amino acids. Germline lookup yields CDR1 SGHDN and CDR2 FVKESK. The CDR3 here is CASSQNLGSDEQFF. The CDR3, as DNA: TGTGCCAGCAGCCAAAATTTAGGCAGCGATGAGCAGTTCTTC.

This chain joins TRBV27 and TRBJ2-7; 9 bases line up with TRBD1. With 5 bases clipped from V and 3 bases from J, the junction kept 5 bases outside the gene matches. The CDR3 sequence is 14 residues long. CDR1 MNHEY and CDR2 SMNVEV come from the germline V gene (reference sequence). The CDR3 loop is CASSPGQGNYEQYF. Written as DNA, the CDR3 is TGTGCCAGCAGTCCCGGACAGGGGAACTACGAGCAGTACTTC.

This chain uses TRBV9 with TRBJ2-2, with 8 bases lining up with TRBD2. Losses at the gene ends were 3 bases for V and 4 bases for J; bases not matched to a gene: 5. The CDR3 has 15 amino acids. Germline CDR1 SGDLS, CDR2 YYNGEE. The chain's CDR3 is CASSGSGSGTGELFF. The CDR3 nucleotides read TGTGCCAGCAGCGGAAGCGGGAGTGGCACCGGGGAGCTGTTTTTT.

The rearrangement uses TRBV10-1 and TRBJ2-3; 10 bases are shared with TRBD2. The CDR3 spans 16 residues. V lost 2 bases, J lost 5 bases, and 7 bases stayed unmatched. The germline gives CDR1 WNHNN, CDR2 SYGVQD (reference sequence). CDR3 sequence: CASSEATSGMEDTQYF. CDR3 DNA: TGCGCCAGCAGTGAGGCCACTAGCGGGATGGAAGATACGCAGTATTTT.

The chain couples TRBV19 to TRBJ2-1; 9 nucleotides agree with TRBD2. V shed 5 bases and J 4 bases; nucleotides not matched to a gene: 9. CDR1 is LNHDA and CDR2 is SQIVND in the germline V gene (reference sequence). CDR3 length equals 16 residues. CDR3 DNA: TGTGCCAGTAGTCCAGTAGCGGGAGAACGGTACAATGAGCAGTTCTTC. Protein sequence: CASSPVAGERYNEQFF.

V is TRBV5-1 and J is TRBJ1-2; a possible D gene is TRBD1 (5 bases). The CDR3 is 14 amino acids. The V end was cut by 0 bases, the J end by 0 bases, with 6 bases between. The germline V gene encodes CDR1 SGHRS and CDR2 YFSETQ. This CDR3 is CASSLDRTNYGYTF. The CDR3 DNA reads as TGCGCCAGCAGCTTGGACAGGACTAACTATGGCTACACCTTC.

The chain links TRBV6-5 to TRBJ1-3; D unresolved. Germline V CDR1 and CDR2: MNHEY, SVGAGI. This CDR3 comprises 16 residues. The germline V and J ends were trimmed by 2 bases and 0 bases, with 11 bases remaining between them. The CDR3 coding sequence is TGTGCCAGCAGTTACAGACGAAGGAGCTCTGGAAACACCATATATTTT. Translation gives CASSYRRRSSGNTIYF.

A single count supports this clone. The gene calls are TRBV7-2 and TRBJ1-1, with 8 nucleotides matching TRBD1. After removal of 2 bases from V and 1 base from J, the junction contained 6 bases not matched to a gene. The CDR3 has 16 residues. Per the germline V gene, CDR1 is SGHTA and CDR2 is FQGNSA. The CDR3 bases are TGTGCCAGCAGCTTAAACAGGGGGAACCCGAACACTGAAGCTTTCTTT. It encodes CASSLNRGNPNTEAFF. Looking up the rest from reference TRBV7-2 and TRBJ1-1 gives the full variable domain: GAGVSQSPSNKVTEKGKDVELRCDPISGHTALYWYRQSLGQGLEFLIYFQGNSAPDKSGLPSDRFSAERTGGSVSTLTIQRTQQEDSAVYLCASSLNRGNPNTEAFFGQGTRLTVV.